Below are 29 T cell receptor beta chains sequenced from a single sample in a study of shared clonotypes between healthy human individuals. The data were produced by immunoSEQ multiplex PCR, yet TCRdb's version contains in-frame clones alone and is incomplete. Among about 230,000 clones listed, about 65% were seen once. The sample taken for sequencing was memory CD4+ T cells sorted from blood. The subset was: CD45RA-negative fraction. These TCRs come from a man in his thirties or forties in good health.

The V and J genes are TRBV5-1 and TRBJ2-1; unclear D gene. V lost 0 bases and J 5 bases, leaving 9 bases between the germline ends. The CDR3 consists of 14 residues. The germline CDR1 and CDR2 sequences are SGHRS and YFSETQ. The CDR3 here is CASSLAGFNNEQFF. The CDR3 region has the DNA TGCGCCAGCAGCTTGGCCGGCTTCAACAATGAGCAGTTCTTC.

The chain carries TRBV27 and TRBJ2-2; TRBD1 aligns across 7 bases. The CDR3 covers 15 residues. Losses at the gene ends were 5 bases for V and 9 bases for J; bases not matched to a gene: 12. Germline V gene lookup returns CDR1 MNHEY and CDR2 SMNVEV (reference sequence). CDR3 region: CASSNRTGVDRELFF. DNA for the CDR3: TGTGCCAGCAGTAATCGCACAGGGGTGGACCGGGAGCTGTTTTTT.

The chain combines TRBV6-5 with TRBJ2-2; 9 bases map to TRBD2. Trimming cost V 4 bases and J 2 bases; bases outside gene matches: 5. Germline lookup yields CDR1 MNHEY and CDR2 SVGAGI. The CDR3 is 16 amino acids. The CDR3 nucleotides are TGTGCCAGCAGTTTGCTAGCGGGACTAAACACCGGGGAGCTGTTTTTT. It encodes CASSLLAGLNTGELFF.

This clone was found many times. J is TRBJ1-5 and V is TRBV6-1; D unclear. The germline CDR1 and CDR2 sequences are MNHNS and SASEGT. V was trimmed by 3 bases and J by 6 bases, leaving 15 bases between them. The CDR3 covers 15 residues. The CDR3 is CASSEGRALSQPQHF. Here the CDR3 DNA reads TGTGCCAGCAGTGAGGGGAGGGCTTTAAGTCAGCCCCAGCATTTT.

This clone has just a few counts. Relative to the germline gene, one junction end is altered; a read error may explain this. The J gene is TRBJ2-7, the V gene TRBV6-5; no reliable D call. Germline CDR1 is MNHEY and CDR2 is SVGAGI. This CDR3 is built from 10 residues. CDR3 region: CASSYSGIVF. CDR3 nucleotides: TGTGCCAGCAGTTACTCGGGGATCGTCTTC.

This rearrangement joins TRBV7-2 to TRBJ1-2; D not certain. CDR1 is SGHTA and CDR2 is FQGNSA in the germline V gene. V shed 2 bases and J shed 1 base, with 11 bases lying between them. The CDR3 consists of 15 residues. The CDR3 nucleotides are TGTGCCAGCAGCTTATCCGTACTGGTTAACTATGGCTACACCTTC. Residues: CASSLSVLVNYGYTF. Full variable domain (outside the CDR3, taken from reference TRBV7-2 and TRBJ1-2): GAGVSQSPSNKVTEKGKDVELRCDPISGHTALYWYRQSLGQGLEFLIYFQGNSAPDKSGLPSDRFSAERTGGSVSTLTIQRTQQEDSAVYLCASSLSVLVNYGYTFGSGTRLTVV.

The chain has TRBV18 and TRBJ1-2; 8 nucleotides match TRBD1. The V segment lost 2 bases and the J segment 7 bases; nucleotides outside the gene matches: 15. The CDR3 has 17 residues. The germline CDR1 and CDR2 sequences are KGHSH and LQKENI. Here the CDR3 reads CASSPMSGGAGYRGYTF. For the CDR3, the DNA is TGTGCCAGCTCACCAATGTCAGGGGGCGCTGGGTACCGTGGCTACACCTTC.

The V gene is TRBV5-1, the J gene TRBJ2-3; 8 bases are a match to TRBD1. CDR1 and CDR2 from the germline V gene are SGHRS and YFSETQ. With 4 bases clipped from V and 3 bases from J, the junction kept 7 bases outside the gene matches. The CDR3 covers 15 residues. DNA of the CDR3: TGCGCCAGCAGCGGGGGGACAGGTCCAACAGATACGCAGTATTTT. This gives the protein CASSGGTGPTDTQYF.

The chain couples TRBV6-6 to TRBJ1-4; 8 bases are a match to TRBD1. J gave up 2 bases and V 6 bases, and 2 bases lay outside the gene matches. The germline gives CDR1 MNHNY, CDR2 SVGAGI (reference sequence). There are 14 residues in the CDR3. In nucleotides, the CDR3 is TGTGCCAGCAGAAGACAGGGGACTAATGAAAAACTGTTTTTT. This codes for CASRRQGTNEKLFF.

The chain carries TRBV7-8 and TRBJ1-3; D remains unclear. V lost 1 base and J 0 bases, leaving 10 bases between the germline ends. The CDR3 runs to 16 residues. CDR1 and CDR2 from the germline V gene are SGHVS and FQNEAQ. CDR3 loop: CASSLVLQLSGNTIYF. The DNA of the CDR3 is TGTGCCAGCAGCTTAGTATTACAGCTCTCTGGAAACACCATATATTTT.

The chain carries TRBV5-1 and TRBJ2-2; 8 bases map to TRBD1. The CDR3 runs 15 residues. Germline V lookup: CDR1 SGHRS, CDR2 YFSETQ. Germline trimming cut 4 bases from V and 4 bases from J; bases unmatched to any gene: 6. CDR3 sequence reads: CASSPGQGPTGELFF. CDR3 nucleotides: TGCGCCAGCAGCCCAGGACAGGGCCCCACCGGGGAGCTGTTTTTT. Using reference TRBV5-1 and TRBJ2-2 for the parts outside the CDR3, the full variable domain is KAGVTQTPRYLIKTRGQQVTLSCSPISGHRSVSWYQQTPGQGLQFLFEYFSETQRNKGNFPGRFSGRQFSNSRSEMNVSTLELGDSALYLCASSPGQGPTGELFFGEGSRLTVL.

The gene calls are TRBV11-2 and TRBJ2-2; 9 positions agree with TRBD2. The CDR3 runs to 16 residues. The junction had 4 bases not matched to a gene; V was cut back by 1 base and J by 4 bases. Germline V CDR1 and CDR2: SGHAT, FQNNGV. The CDR3 DNA follows: TGTGCCAGCAGCTTAGGTAGCGGGAGTTTCACCGGGGAGCTGTTTTTT. This codes for CASSLGSGSFTGELFF.

This chain joins TRBV6-1 and TRBJ1-5; 9 bases line up with TRBD1. The junction had 4 bases not matched to a gene; V was cut back by 0 bases and J by 7 bases. The V gene's germline CDR1 is MNHNS and CDR2 SASEGT. CDR3 length: 15 amino acids. CDR3: CASSEAQGAVQPQHF. The DNA of the CDR3 is TGTGCCAGCAGTGAAGCACAGGGGGCTGTCCAGCCCCAGCATTTT.

The chain uses TRBV6-4 and TRBJ2-6, with 8 nucleotides matching TRBD1. The CDR3 length is 16 residues. Germline lookup yields CDR1 MRHNA and CDR2 SNTAGT. J gave up 1 base and V 6 bases, and 5 bases lay outside the gene matches. CDR3 region: CASRGDRLSGANVLTF. As DNA, the CDR3 is TGTGCCAGCAGAGGGGACAGGCTATCTGGGGCCAACGTCCTGACTTTC.

The chain joins TRBV25-1 to TRBJ1-2, with a weak D call TRBD1 (5 bases). Trimming removed 0 bases at V and 4 bases at J, with 9 bases between. There are 14 residues in the CDR3. Germline CDR1 is MGHDK and CDR2 is SYGVNS. DNA for the CDR3: TGTGCCAGCAGTGAATACTCGGGGACCTATGGCTACACCTTC. Protein sequence: CASSEYSGTYGYTF.

The chain uses TRBV28 and TRBJ1-1; D gene uncertain. This CDR3 has 13 residues. The V gene lost 7 bases and the J gene lost 5 bases, with 14 bases spanning the gap. CDR1 is MDHEN and CDR2 is SYDVKM in the germline V gene. CDR3 coding DNA: TGTGCCAGCACCAGCCGCGGGGTGACTGAAGCTTTCTTT. This gives the protein CASTSRGVTEAFF.

J is TRBJ2-2 and V is TRBV7-2; either TRBD1 or TRBD2 may supply D (6 bases each). This CDR3 spans 15 amino acids. Germline CDR1 is SGHTA and CDR2 is FQGNSA. The V end lost 11 bases, the J end lost 2 bases, and 18 bases lay between the germline ends. CDR3 sequence reads: CARGGAAGNTGELFF. The CDR3 DNA follows: TGTGCCCGTGGGGGCGCGGCGGGAAACACCGGGGAGCTGTTTTTT.

This sequence joins TRBV4-1 and TRBJ2-1, with TRBD2 matching 10 bases. This CDR3 is 17 amino acids long. Trimming cost V 2 bases and J 2 bases; bases outside gene matches: 6. Germline values: CDR1 MGHRA, CDR2 YSYEKL. CDR3 bases: TGCGCCAGCAGCCAAACAAGCGGGGGGGGAGCCTACAATGAGCAGTTCTTC. Protein product: CASSQTSGGGAYNEQFF.

This clone showed up many times. This sequence joins TRBV7-2 and TRBJ2-3; perhaps TRBD1 as D (6 bases). The CDR3 covers 15 residues. V was pared by 5 bases and J by 1 base, with 13 bases between. CDR1 SGHTA and CDR2 FQGNSA come from the germline V gene. The CDR3 DNA reads TGTGCCAGCAGCCGAACTTGGGGGCGCACAGATACGCAGTATTTT. This codes for CASSRTWGRTDTQYF.

V gene TRBV30 combines with J gene TRBJ1-4; TRBD1 matches at 7 bases. J gave up 8 bases and V 3 bases, and 12 bases lay outside the gene matches. The CDR3 runs to 15 residues. Germline CDR1 is GTSNPN and CDR2 is SVGIG (reference sequence). CDR3 bases: TGTGCCTGGAGGGACGTGACAGGGACGGGGGAAAAACTGTTTTTT. Translation: CAWRDVTGTGEKLFF. Full variable domain (remainder filled in from reference TRBV30 and TRBJ1-4): SQTIHQWPATLVQPVGSPLSLECTVEGTSNPNLYWYRQAAGRGLQLLFYSVGIGQISSEVPQNLSASRPQDRQFILSSKKLLLSDSGFYLCAWRDVTGTGEKLFFGSGTQLSVL.

The chain joins TRBV11-2 to TRBJ2-3; tentatively, D is TRBD1 (7 bases). Between the trimmed V and J ends, which lost 5 bases and 4 bases, there was a span of 13 bases. CDR1 and CDR2 (germline): SGHAT, FQNNGV. The CDR3 spans 14 residues. The CDR3 region is CASSDSGGPDTQYF. CDR3 coding DNA: TGTGCCAGCAGCGATTCAGGGGGGCCAGATACGCAGTATTTT. The full variable domain, in which reference TRBV11-2 and TRBJ2-3 provide the parts outside the CDR3, is EAGVAQSPRYKIIEKRQSVAFWCNPISGHATLYWYQQILGQGPKLLIQFQNNGVVDDSQLPKDRFSAERLKGVDSTLKIQPAKLEDSAVYLCASSDSGGPDTQYFGPGTRLTVL.

The chain combines TRBV6-6 with TRBJ2-6; D is perhaps TRBD1 (5 bases). The CDR3 contains 16 residues. V shed 2 bases and J shed 1 base, with 9 bases lying between them. CDR1 and CDR2 from the germline V gene are MNHNY and SVGAGI (reference sequence). The DNA for the CDR3 is TGTGCCAGCAGTTACCCCACAGGATCTGGGGCCAACGTCCTGACTTTC. It translates to CASSYPTGSGANVLTF.

On this clone itself: Different DNA sequences within this sample yield the same CDR3. The rearrangement links TRBV5-1 to TRBJ2-1; 9 nucleotides match TRBD2. From germline, CDR1 is SGHRS and CDR2 YFSETQ. The CDR3 runs to 19 residues. The ends lost 5 bases at V and 0 bases at J; junction bases unmatched: 15. The CDR3 nucleotides read TGCGCCAGCAGTGGGGCGGGGGGGCGGTTACGAAGCTCCTACAATGAGCAGTTCTTC. As protein: CASSGAGGRLRSSYNEQFF.

This clone was detected many times. The rearrangement joins TRBV2 to TRBJ2-3, with D unresolved. V gave up 4 bases and J gave up 2 bases, with 10 bases separating them. This CDR3 contains 14 residues. Germline CDR1 reads SNHLY; CDR2 reads FYNNEI. The CDR3 sequence: CASSAVLDTDTQYF. The DNA for the CDR3 is TGTGCCAGCAGTGCTGTGCTTGACACAGATACGCAGTATTTT. The full variable domain, in which reference TRBV2 and TRBJ2-3 provide the parts outside the CDR3, is EPEVTQTPSHQVTQMGQEVILRCVPISNHLYFYWYRQILGQKVEFLVSFYNNEISEKSEIFDDQFSVERPDGSNFTLKIRSTKLEDSAMYFCASSAVLDTDTQYFGPGTRLTVL.

Details on this clone: Other nucleotide sequences in the sample specify the same CDR3. The rearrangement links TRBV18 to TRBJ1-1; 8 nucleotides match TRBD1. Trimming cost V 3 bases and J 1 base; bases outside gene matches: 10. Germline CDR1 KGHSH, CDR2 LQKENI. The CDR3 is 17 amino acids. Here the CDR3 reads CASSPPGQGGKNTEAFF. The CDR3 region has the DNA TGTGCCAGCTCACCTCCCGGACAGGGCGGAAAGAACACTGAAGCTTTCTTT. Full variable domain (outside the CDR3, taken from reference TRBV18 and TRBJ1-1): NAGVMQNPRHLVRRRGQEARLRCSPMKGHSHVYWYRQLPEEGLKFMVYLQKENIIDESGMPKERFSAEFPKEGPSILRIQQVVRGDSAAYFCASSPPGQGGKNTEAFFGQGTRLTVV.

J is TRBJ2-3 and V is TRBV28; no firm D call. Trimming removed 7 bases at V and 0 bases at J, with 14 bases between. CDR3 length: 15 residues. The V gene's germline CDR1 is MDHEN and CDR2 SYDVKM. In nucleotides, the CDR3 is TGTGCCAGCATTTCGGAAGGTAGAAGCACAGATACGCAGTATTTT. It specifies CASISEGRSTDTQYF. The full variable domain, rest sourced from reference TRBV28 and TRBJ2-3, is DVKVTQSSRYLVKRTGEKVFLECVQDMDHENMFWYRQDPGLGLRLIYFSYDVKMKEKGDIPEGYSVSREKKERFSLILESASTNQTSMYLCASISEGRSTDTQYFGPGTRLTVL.

V usage is TRBV7-2 and J usage is TRBJ2-7, with D possibly matching TRBD2 (6 bases). CDR3 size: 15 residues. Germline V gives CDR1 SGHTA, CDR2 FQGNSA. V lost 5 bases and J 4 bases, leaving 18 bases between the germline ends. The CDR3 is CASSPGGGNLYEQYF. CDR3 sequence (DNA): TGTGCCAGCAGCCCAGGAGGCGGGAACCTATACGAGCAGTACTTC.

The chain is built from TRBV10-3 and TRBJ1-1, with unresolved D. Looked up from germline, CDR1 is ENHRY and CDR2 is SYGVKD. CDR3 size: 14 residues. V lost 4 bases and J 3 bases, leaving 12 bases between the germline ends. The CDR3 sequence is CAISGLGQDTEAFF. CDR3 DNA sequence: TGTGCCATCAGTGGCTTAGGGCAGGACACTGAAGCTTTCTTT.

In this sample, this clone turned up a few times. This chain connects TRBV10-3 to TRBJ2-7, with D tentatively TRBD1 (6 bases). Trimming cost V 0 bases and J 2 bases, with 8 bases left between them. Germline CDR1 ENHRY, CDR2 SYGVKD. There are 14 residues in the CDR3. Written as DNA, the CDR3 is TGTGCCATCAGTGAGTCGAACAGGGCCTACGAGCAGTACTTC. It specifies CAISESNRAYEQYF.